The TCR beta chain under discussion was sequenced for a study of response to subunit inactivated influenza vaccine. TCRdb independently ran MiXCR on the RT-PCR reads; one entry per CDR3 protein. Of fewer than 200,000 distinct CDR3 sequences in the sample, around 9.2% are singletons; the top ten hold around 9.9%. The CDR3 has 14 amino acids. Germline V lookup: CDR1 MNHEY, CDR2 SVGAGI. V dropped 4 bases and J dropped 1 base, with 9 bases sitting between them. This clonotype was counted ten times or more. Its cognate antigen is unknown. Study outcomes and limitations: That few new T cells are recruited by each seasonal influenza vaccination was the authors' suggestion.

V is TRBV6-5 and J is TRBJ2-3, with no clear D. The TCR sequence derives from a man aged 45-65 years who received an inactivated influenza vaccine. The sample here was non-naive T cells sorted from PBMCs, taken on the day of vaccination. CDR3 sequence reads: CASSLRAGTDTQYF. In DNA, the CDR3 is TGTGCCAGCAGTTTACGGGCGGGCACAGATACGCAGTATTTT.